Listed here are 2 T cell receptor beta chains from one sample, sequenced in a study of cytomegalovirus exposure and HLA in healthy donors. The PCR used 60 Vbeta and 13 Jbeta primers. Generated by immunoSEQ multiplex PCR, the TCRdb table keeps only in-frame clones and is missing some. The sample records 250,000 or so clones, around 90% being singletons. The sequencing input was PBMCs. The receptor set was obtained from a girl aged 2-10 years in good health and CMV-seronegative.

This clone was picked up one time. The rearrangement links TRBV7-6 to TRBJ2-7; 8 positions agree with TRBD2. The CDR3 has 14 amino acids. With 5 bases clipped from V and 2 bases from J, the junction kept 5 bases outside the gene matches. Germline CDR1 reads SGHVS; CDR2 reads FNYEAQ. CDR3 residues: CASSPGLAAYEQYF. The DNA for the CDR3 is TGTGCCAGCAGCCCAGGACTAGCCGCCTACGAGCAGTACTTC.

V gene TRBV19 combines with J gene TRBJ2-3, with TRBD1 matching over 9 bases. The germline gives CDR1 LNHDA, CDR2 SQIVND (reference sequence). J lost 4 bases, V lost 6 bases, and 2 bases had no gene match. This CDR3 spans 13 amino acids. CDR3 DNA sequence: TGTGCCAGTAGAGACAGGGGGTCAGATACGCAGTATTTT. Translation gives CASRDRGSDTQYF.